This TCR beta chain was identified during a study of human T cells and chemical hapten exposure. Via MiXCR, TCRdb re-called the RACE reads, giving one row per CDR3 protein. The sample contains about 84,000 distinct CDR3 sequences, roughly a tenth of which appear only once. The time point denotes: patch test 3, about 24 weeks after DPC sensitization. Treatment specified: therapeutic diphenylcyclopropenone sensitization with weekly scalp DPC. J was trimmed by 8 bases and V by 4 bases; bases with no gene match: 13. Germline CDR1 and CDR2: SGHNT and YYREEE (reference sequence). The CDR3 is 17 amino acids.

This sequence joins TRBV5-4 and TRBJ2-2; 11 bases align to TRBD2. The clonotype originates from a woman aged 45-60 years with alopecia areata. Some clones in this sample may be carry-over from other donors' samples. Sequencing was performed on whole blood, taken in connection with sensitization to the hapten diphenylcyclopropenone (DPC). CDR3 sequence reads: CASSGGWASGRSGELFF. CDR3 DNA: TGTGCCAGCAGCGGAGGTTGGGCTAGCGGGAGGTCGGGGGAGCTGTTTTTT.